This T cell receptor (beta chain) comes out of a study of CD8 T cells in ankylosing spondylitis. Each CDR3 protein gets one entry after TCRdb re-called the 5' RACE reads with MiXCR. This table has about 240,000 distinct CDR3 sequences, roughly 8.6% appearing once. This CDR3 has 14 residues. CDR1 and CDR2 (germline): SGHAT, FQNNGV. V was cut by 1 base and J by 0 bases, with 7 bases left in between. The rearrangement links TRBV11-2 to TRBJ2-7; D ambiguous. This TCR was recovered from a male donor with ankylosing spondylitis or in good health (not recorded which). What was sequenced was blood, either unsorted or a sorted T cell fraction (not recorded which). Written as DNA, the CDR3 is TGTGCCAGCAGCTTAGTTGGTGCCTCCTACGAGCAGTACTTC. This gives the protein CASSLVGASYEQYF.